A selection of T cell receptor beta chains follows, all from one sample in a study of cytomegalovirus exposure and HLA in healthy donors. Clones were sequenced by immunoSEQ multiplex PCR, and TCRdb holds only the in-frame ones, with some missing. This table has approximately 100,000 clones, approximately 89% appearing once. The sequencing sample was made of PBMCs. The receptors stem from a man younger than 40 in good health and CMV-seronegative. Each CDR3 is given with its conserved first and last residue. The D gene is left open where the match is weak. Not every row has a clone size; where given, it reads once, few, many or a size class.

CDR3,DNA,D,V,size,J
CSVGGREGSGGYTF,TGCAGCGTTGGGGGCAGGGAGGGGTCTGGTGGCTACACCTTC,-,TRBV29-1,once,TRBJ1-2
CASSKTGGYGYTF,TGTGCCAGCAGTAAGACAGGGGGCTATGGCTACACCTTC,TRBD1,TRBV25-1,-,TRBJ1-2
CASSVGDRRGGRVGTGELFF,TGTGCCAGCAGCGTTGGAGATCGCCGGGGCGGGAGGGTCGGCACCGGGGAGCTGTTTTTT,TRBD2,TRBV9,once,TRBJ2-2
CAISEGGALEQYF,TGTGCCATCAGTGAGGGGGGGGCCCTTGAGCAGTACTTC,-,TRBV10-3,-,TRBJ2-7
CASSLAQVQQYNEQFF,TGTGCCAGCAGCTTAGCACAGGTACAGCAGTACAATGAGCAGTTCTTC,-,TRBV7-9,-,TRBJ2-1
CASSPTSGSYNEQFF,TGTGCCAGCAGTCCTACTAGCGGGAGCTACAATGAGCAGTTCTTC,TRBD2,TRBV6-5,-,TRBJ2-1
CASSVGGGANVLTF,TGTGCCAGCAGCGTAGGAGGTGGGGCCAACGTCCTGACTTTC,-,TRBV9,-,TRBJ2-6
CASSSTGNTEAFF,TGCGCCAGCAGCTCGACGGGAAACACTGAAGCTTTCTTT,-,TRBV5-1,-,TRBJ1-1
CASSTQGQENQPQHF,TGTGCCAGTAGTACTCAGGGACAGGAGAATCAGCCCCAGCATTTT,TRBD1,TRBV19,-,TRBJ1-5
CASSLRTSGSLGTGELFF,TGTGCCAGCTCACTACGGACTAGCGGGAGCCTGGGCACCGGGGAGCTGTTTTTT,TRBD2,TRBV18,-,TRBJ2-2
CAWDRGRKWNEQFF,TGTGCCTGGGACAGGGGGCGAAAGTGGAATGAGCAGTTCTTC,TRBD1,TRBV30,-,TRBJ2-1
CASSYSTGNHEQFF,TGTGCCAGCAGTTACTCGACAGGTAACCATGAGCAGTTCTTC,-,TRBV6-5,-,TRBJ2-1
CASCLGGLGCEQYF,TGCGCCAGCTGCTTGGGAGGGTTGGGTTGTGAGCAGTACTTC,TRBD2,TRBV5-1,-,TRBJ2-7
CASSQDGIGEGGTDTQYF,TGCGCCAGCAGCCAAGACGGTATCGGGGAGGGGGGCACAGATACGCAGTATTTT,-,TRBV4-3,few,TRBJ2-3
CASSQVGDRANYGYTF,TGCGCCAGCAGCCAAGTCGGGGACAGGGCTAACTATGGCTACACCTTC,TRBD1,TRBV4-1,-,TRBJ1-2